These T cell receptor beta chains were read from a single sample in a study of T cell changes during pregnancy in multiple sclerosis. The protocol was immunoSEQ multiplex PCR, while the TCRdb copy is restricted to in-frame clones and leaves out a portion. The table lists 90,000 to 120,000 clones, approximately 90% of them singletons. Sample: peripheral blood, taken in the third trimester of pregnancy. Receptors originate from a female donor in good health, enrolled as a control in a pregnancy study. CDR3s include the opening cysteine and the closing phenylalanine or tryptophan. The order of the fields is CDR3 protein, V gene, J gene.

CDR3: CATKQGAGEKLFF
V: TRBV6-5
J: TRBJ1-4

CDR3: CASKTDGETQYF
V: TRBV9
J: TRBJ2-5

CDR3: CASSGGQETQYF
V: TRBV19
J: TRBJ2-5

CDR3: CASSEMQGAKNEQFF
V: TRBV6-1
J: TRBJ2-1

CDR3: CASSPLAGAYEQYF
V: TRBV7-9
J: TRBJ2-7

CDR3: CASSQGRQGYNSPLHF
V: TRBV4-2
J: TRBJ1-6

CDR3: CASKGQANYGYTF
V: TRBV2
J: TRBJ1-2

CDR3: CATSRVAGRTYEQYF
V: TRBV15
J: TRBJ2-7

CDR3: CASSFGTGGYRTGELFF
V: TRBV11-2
J: TRBJ2-2

CDR3: CASSQDNRAGNQPQHF
V: TRBV4-1
J: TRBJ1-5

CDR3: CASSPDDTGTTYNEQFF
V: TRBV4-3
J: TRBJ2-1

CDR3: CASSLVRTANYGYTF
V: TRBV11-2
J: TRBJ1-2

CDR3: CASSLARTGHNEQFF
V: TRBV7-2
J: TRBJ2-1

CDR3: CASSLEGTSGTDTQYF
V: TRBV7-2
J: TRBJ2-3

CDR3: CASRGQPLPYNEQFF
V: TRBV10-1
J: TRBJ2-1

CDR3: CASSYGQGTVNIQYF
V: TRBV5-1
J: TRBJ2-4

CDR3: CASSFDTSPGYF
V: TRBV7-9
J: TRBJ2-7

CDR3: CASSLPDRENQPQHF
V: TRBV6-5
J: TRBJ1-5

CDR3: CASRQQSSGNTIYF
V: TRBV5-1
J: TRBJ1-3

CDR3: CASSYSKGTSTDTQYF
V: TRBV6-5
J: TRBJ2-3

CDR3: CASSQGGGRYEQYF
V: TRBV4-1
J: TRBJ2-7

CDR3: CASSVDSTYNEQFF
V: TRBV9
J: TRBJ2-1

CDR3: CASSRPSDGADTQYF
V: TRBV4-2
J: TRBJ2-3

CDR3: CASSLGGGRYTGELFF
V: TRBV5-4
J: TRBJ2-2

CDR3: CASSRGQRGETQYF
V: TRBV5-6
J: TRBJ2-5

CDR3: CASSPRQGSYTQYF
V: TRBV7-7
J: TRBJ2-3

CDR3: CASSVTVNSYEQYF
V: TRBV6-4
J: TRBJ2-7

CDR3: CASNRGQGGETQYF
V: TRBV7-2
J: TRBJ2-5

CDR3: CSVEDRGETQYF
V: TRBV29-1
J: TRBJ2-5

CDR3: CASSSRTVLKQPQHF
V: TRBV5-1
J: TRBJ1-5

CDR3: CASSLGQSFSYEQYF
V: TRBV5-5
J: TRBJ2-7

CDR3: CASSAGYQETQYF
V: TRBV6-6
J: TRBJ2-5

CDR3: CASSQDTGQGALNQPQHF
V: TRBV4-3
J: TRBJ1-5

CDR3: CASRGGTRSYEQYF
V: TRBV6-5
J: TRBJ2-7

CDR3: CASSQDPRLAGPSYNEQFF
V: TRBV4-2
J: TRBJ2-1

CDR3: CAISESLANSPNQPQHF
V: TRBV10-3
J: TRBJ1-5

CDR3: CASSSGTSGGGETQYF
V: TRBV7-3
J: TRBJ2-5

CDR3: CASSDTGGLTEAFF
V: TRBV6-5
J: TRBJ1-1

CDR3: CASSSLEGNQPQHF
V: TRBV7-9
J: TRBJ1-5

CDR3: CASTPLEEDNQPQHF
V: TRBV6-1
J: TRBJ1-5

CDR3: CASSRQGSYEQYF
V: TRBV27
J: TRBJ2-7

CDR3: CASSQGRRDRGKDGYTF
V: TRBV4-1
J: TRBJ1-2

CDR3: CASSTQGQGAIEAFF
V: TRBV28
J: TRBJ1-1

CDR3: CASSLSGGAINEQFF
V: TRBV7-3
J: TRBJ2-1

CDR3: CAWSPGTELTEAFF
V: TRBV30
J: TRBJ1-1

CDR3: CASSLVAGTGNTIYF
V: TRBV11-2
J: TRBJ1-3

CDR3: CASSYSIRDRPEKLFF
V: TRBV6-6
J: TRBJ1-4

CDR3: CASSSGGGGNQPQHF
V: TRBV6-5
J: TRBJ1-5

CDR3: CASSTRRGAMGYTF
V: TRBV6-5
J: TRBJ1-2

CDR3: CSVEDREAGYTF
V: TRBV29-1
J: TRBJ1-2

CDR3: CASSLSFFSRGDTEAFF
V: TRBV27
J: TRBJ1-1

CDR3: CASSVVPSSGNTIYF
V: TRBV9
J: TRBJ1-3

CDR3: CASSVAVRRGTTDTQYF
V: TRBV9
J: TRBJ2-3

CDR3: CASSVARVDTGELFF
V: TRBV9
J: TRBJ2-2